Below, 23 T cell receptor beta chains from the same sample are listed, as sequenced in a study of spatial heterogeneity in lung cancer. Each CDR3 protein is one row after TCRdb ran MiXCR on the 5' RACE reads. The table shows 12,000 or so distinct CDR3 sequences, with just over 14% occurring only once. Their antigen targets remain unknown. Study outcomes and limitations: The study found that expanded intratumoral alpha and beta TCR counts tracked tumor mutation counts.

Time point described: sample taken at primary tumor resection. Sequencing was performed on lung tumor tissue, taken at surgery. The receptors shown here come from a male donor with early-stage non-small cell lung cancer.

This clonotype has just a few counts. V usage is TRBV11-2 and J usage is TRBJ1-2; the D is unclear. Germline V gene sequence: CDR1 SGHAT, CDR2 FQNNGV. There are 13 residues in the CDR3. The V end lost 6 bases, the J end lost 4 bases, and 12 bases lay between the germline ends. CDR3 bases: TGTGCCAGCAGTCAATATCGAGGCTATGGCTACACCTTC. This sequence encodes CASSQYRGYGYTF.

This clonotype has ten or more counts. The chain has TRBV18 and TRBJ1-2; D may be TRBD1 (5 bases). The CDR3 covers 17 residues. Germline V lookup: CDR1 KGHSH, CDR2 LQKENI. V was pared by 0 bases and J by 0 bases, with 14 bases between. The CDR3 spells CASSPPNPGIANYGYTF. The CDR3 coding sequence is TGTGCCAGCTCACCACCCAACCCAGGGATAGCTAACTATGGCTACACCTTC.

This clonotype was detected many times. A much bigger clone sits one base away, suggesting this may be a read error. The chain links TRBV27 to TRBJ2-7; D is uncertain. CDR1 and CDR2 (germline): MNHEY, SMNVEV (reference sequence). The CDR3 is 15 residues long. Trimming pared 5 bases from V and 0 bases from J, leaving 14 bases between. The CDR3 bases are TGTGCCAGCAGTCATAAGGTGGTTTCCTCCTACGAGCAGTACTTC. Its translation is CASSHKVVSSYEQYF.

The sample holds many counts of this clonotype. The genes are TRBV13 and TRBJ2-7; TRBD1 matches 11 bases. The CDR3 has 15 amino acids. From germline, CDR1 is PRHDT and CDR2 FYEKMQ (reference sequence). After removal of 6 bases from V and 6 bases from J, the junction contained 10 bases not matched to a gene. The CDR3 sequence: CASSLGDRGLVEQYF. In nucleotides, the CDR3 is TGTGCCAGCAGTTTGGGGGACAGGGGGTTAGTCGAGCAGTACTTC. Full variable domain (remainder filled in from reference TRBV13 and TRBJ2-7): AAGVIQSPRHLIKEKRETATLKCYPIPRHDTVYWYQQGPGQDPQFLISFYEKMQSDKGSIPDRFSAQQFSDYHSELNMSSLELGDSALYFCASSLGDRGLVEQYFGPGTRLTVT.

This chain joins TRBV10-3 and TRBJ2-7; D unclear. With 5 bases removed from V and 0 bases from J, the gap between germline ends came to 8 bases. CDR3 length: 13 residues. Germline loops: CDR1 ENHRY, CDR2 SYGVKD. CDR3 nucleotides: TGTGCCATCAGTCCGGAAAGCTCCTACGAGCAGTACTTC. It yields the protein CAISPESSYEQYF.

The table lists this clonotype with many counts. J is TRBJ2-3 and V is TRBV5-5; D might be TRBD1 (5 bases). Deletions cut 0 bases from V and 0 bases from J, with 8 bases between. CDR1 is SGHKS and CDR2 is YYEKEE in the germline V gene (reference sequence). The CDR3 totals 15 residues. The CDR3 loop is CASSLGDSSTDTQYF. The CDR3 bases are TGTGCCAGCAGCTTGGGTGACAGTAGCACAGATACGCAGTATTTT.

This chain uses TRBV6-5 with TRBJ1-1; D gene ambiguous. The CDR3 totals 15 residues. V gave up 6 bases and J gave up 11 bases, with 25 bases separating them. CDR1 and CDR2 (germline): MNHEY, SVGAGI. CDR3 nucleotide sequence: TGTGCCAGCAGAAAAAGTGGGTTTTCCTTAGTGCCTGCTTTCTTT. Its translation is CASRKSGFSLVPAFF.

The rearrangement joins TRBV7-2 to TRBJ2-3; possible D gene TRBD1, 5 bases. CDR1 is SGHTA, CDR2 FQGNSA, per germline. This CDR3 comprises 13 residues. V was trimmed by 3 bases and J by 4 bases, leaving 8 bases between them. The chain's CDR3 is CASSFLGADTQYF. CDR3 coding DNA: TGTGCCAGCAGCTTTTTAGGGGCAGATACGCAGTATTTT.

V gene TRBV5-5 combines with J gene TRBJ2-6; D ambiguous. CDR1 SGHKS and CDR2 YYEKEE come from the germline V gene (reference sequence). The V gene lost 2 bases and the J gene lost 0 bases, with 6 bases spanning the gap. This CDR3 comprises 15 residues. The CDR3 loop is CASSFSYSGANVLTF. In nucleotides, the CDR3 is TGTGCCAGCAGCTTTTCCTACTCTGGGGCCAACGTCCTGACTTTC.

This clonotype was counted between two and nine times. This sequence joins TRBV7-2 and TRBJ2-5; D may match TRBD1 or TRBD2 (5 bases each). Germline CDR1 SGHTA, CDR2 FQGNSA. CDR3 size: 16 residues. V was trimmed by 1 base and J by 3 bases, leaving 15 bases between them. Here the CDR3 reads CASSLVPEGQKETQYF. In DNA, the CDR3 is TGTGCCAGCAGCTTAGTTCCAGAGGGGCAAAAAGAGACCCAGTACTTC.

This clonotype is medium-sized in the sample. The rearrangement uses TRBV25-1 and TRBJ2-7, with TRBD2 matching 9 bases. Germline assignment: CDR1 MGHDK and CDR2 SYGVNS. Losses at the gene ends were 3 bases for V and 4 bases for J; bases not matched to a gene: 4. This CDR3 region has 14 residues. The DNA for the CDR3 is TGTGCCAGCAGTGATCCCCTAGCGGGATACGAGCAGTACTTC. It translates to CASSDPLAGYEQYF.

This clonotype turned up a few times. The gene calls are TRBV27 and TRBJ1-6, with D possibly being TRBD1 (6 bases). CDR3 length: 13 amino acids. V lost 7 bases to trimming and J lost 5 bases, with 9 bases between them. CDR1 and CDR2 from the germline V gene are MNHEY and SMNVEV (reference sequence). CDR3 bases: TGTGCCAGCACAGGGGCGAATAATTCACCCCTCCACTTT. Encoded protein: CASTGANNSPLHF.

This clonotype was seen ten or more times. V usage is TRBV7-8 and J usage is TRBJ2-5; TRBD1 aligns across 7 bases. With V trimmed by 0 bases and J by 1 base, 5 bases remained unmatched. Per germline, CDR1 SGHVS and CDR2 FQNEAQ. The CDR3 consists of 16 residues. CDR3: CASSLAGAGGQETQYF. CDR3 DNA: TGTGCCAGCAGCTTAGCGGGGGCAGGGGGCCAAGAGACCCAGTACTTC.

This clonotype was seen ten or more times. V is TRBV5-5 and J is TRBJ1-6; 7 bases are shared with TRBD1. Germline CDR1 is SGHKS and CDR2 is YYEKEE (reference sequence). The CDR3 runs 14 residues. V gave up 4 bases and J gave up 7 bases; unmatched junction bases: 5. The CDR3 coding sequence is TGTGCCAGCAGCCCAGGGACAGAAAATTCACCCCTCCACTTT. Encoded protein: CASSPGTENSPLHF.

This clonotype was seen a handful of times. This chain connects TRBV5-6 to TRBJ1-1, with TRBD1 as a possible D gene (5 bases). Trimming stripped 1 base from V and 1 base from J, with 11 bases between. In germline, CDR1 is SGHDT, CDR2 YYEEEE. The CDR3 sequence is 15 residues long. This CDR3 reads CASSLRTSSNTEAFF. The CDR3 DNA reads as TGTGCCAGCAGCTTGAGGACAAGCTCGAACACTGAAGCTTTCTTT.

This clonotype was seen at least ten times. The chain uses TRBV7-6 and TRBJ2-5; 11 nucleotides align to TRBD1. CDR3 size: 17 residues. Germline V gives CDR1 SGHVS, CDR2 FNYEAQ. V was clipped by 0 bases and J by 5 bases; unmatched bases: 8. The CDR3 reads CASSLAVGTGGGETQYF. The CDR3, as DNA: TGTGCCAGCAGCTTAGCGGTCGGGACAGGGGGTGGGGAGACCCAGTACTTC.

This clonotype is medium-sized by share. The chain uses TRBV29-1 and TRBJ2-5; a weak D match, TRBD2 (6 bases). V lost 8 bases to trimming and J lost 5 bases, with 18 bases between them. Germline CDR1 is SQVTM and CDR2 is ANQGSEA. CDR3 size: 13 residues. CDR3 coding DNA: TGCAGCACTAATGGCGGGGCCCTGGAGACCCAGTACTTC. Its translation: CSTNGGALETQYF.

This clonotype has ten or more counts. One junction end disagrees with the germline gene, perhaps due to a read error. The rearrangement joins TRBV7-7 to TRBJ2-3, with TRBD1 matching 9 bases. Germline V gives CDR1 SSHAT, CDR2 FNYEAQ (reference sequence). CDR3 size: 16 residues. CDR3 sequence reads: CASSLGTGFGSDTQYF. The CDR3 DNA is TGTGCTAGCAGCTTAGGGACAGGGTTTGGATCAGATACGCAGTATTTT.

This clonotype was counted at least ten times. The V and J genes are TRBV6-5 and TRBJ2-2; 7 nucleotides agree with TRBD2. Germline V gene data show CDR1 as MNHEY and CDR2 as SVGAGI. Germline trimming cut 0 bases from V and 6 bases from J; bases unmatched to any gene: 7. The CDR3 is 16 residues long. The CDR3 spells CASSYSGTTLSGELFF. The CDR3 DNA is TGTGCCAGCAGTTACTCAGGGACTACGCTGTCCGGGGAGCTGTTTTTT.

Concerning this clonotype itself: A read error may be the cause here, since a much bigger clone is one base away. This sequence joins TRBV11-2 and TRBJ2-2; 7 nucleotides agree with TRBD1. Germline V lookup: CDR1 SGHAT, CDR2 FQNNGV. The CDR3 is made up of 15 amino acids. With 2 bases clipped from V and 6 bases from J, the junction kept 6 bases outside the gene matches. CDR3 DNA sequence: TGTGCCAGCAGCTTACAGGGGGTAGAGGCCGGGGAGCTGTTTTTT. It specifies CASSLQGVEAGELFF.

This clonotype was found many times. This chain uses TRBV29-1 with TRBJ2-3, with TRBD2 as a possible D gene (6 bases). The CDR3 is made up of 17 amino acids. Germline loops: CDR1 SQVTM, CDR2 ANQGSEA. The DNA of the CDR3 is TGCAACAGACCGAGAAGAGCGGGTCCGGGGAGCACAGATACGCAGTATTTT. Its protein is CNRPRRAGPGSTDTQYF.

This clonotype was found many times. This chain uses TRBV12-3 or TRBV12-4 with TRBJ2-1; D not resolved. V lost 7 bases and J lost 3, with 25 bases in between. CDR3 length: 18 amino acids. CDR3 region: CASTNGLIRPENYNEQFF. Written as DNA, the CDR3 is TGTGCCAGCACTAACGGCCTAATTCGTCCCGAAAACTACAATGAGCAGTTCTTC.

The chain has TRBV10-3 and TRBJ2-1; 13 bases align to TRBD2. Germline V gene sequence: CDR1 ENHRY, CDR2 SYGVKD. This CDR3 region has 14 residues. V dropped 6 bases and J dropped 9; count of bases not matched to a gene: 5. CDR3 sequence (DNA): TGTGCCATCAGAGGACTAGCGGGAGACGGTGAGCAGTTCTTC. It yields the protein CAIRGLAGDGEQFF.